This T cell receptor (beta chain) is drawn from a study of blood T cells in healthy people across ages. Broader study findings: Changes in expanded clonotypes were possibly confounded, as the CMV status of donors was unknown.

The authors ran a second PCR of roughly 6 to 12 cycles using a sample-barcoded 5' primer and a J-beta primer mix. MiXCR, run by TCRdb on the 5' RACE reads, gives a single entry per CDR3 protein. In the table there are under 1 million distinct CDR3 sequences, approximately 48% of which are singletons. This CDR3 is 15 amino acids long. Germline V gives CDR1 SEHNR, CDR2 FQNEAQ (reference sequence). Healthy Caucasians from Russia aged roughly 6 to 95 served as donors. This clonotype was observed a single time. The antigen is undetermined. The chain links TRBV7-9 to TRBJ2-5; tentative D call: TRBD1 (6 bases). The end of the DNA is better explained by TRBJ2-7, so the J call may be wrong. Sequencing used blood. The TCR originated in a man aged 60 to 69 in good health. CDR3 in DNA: TGTGCCAGCAGCTTTTTCGCAGGGGAATTCTACGAGCAGTACTTC. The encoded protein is CASSFFAGEFYEQYF.